The 13 T cell receptor beta chains in this list originate from one sample, sequenced in a study of Graves' ophthalmopathy and Graves' hyperthyroidism. Amplification of TCR beta CDR3 regions used RNA transcripts. The first round was an RT-PCR with HTBI primers, and the second round was a multiplex PCR. TCRdb processed the multiplex PCR reads anew with MiXCR; each CDR3 protein has one entry. Among about 370,000 distinct CDR3 sequences listed, 17% were seen once. What was sequenced was peripheral blood. Receptors originate from an adult woman with stable Graves' hyperthyroidism.

This clonotype showed up many times. V usage is TRBV27 and J usage is TRBJ1-6, with TRBD1 identical over 7 bases. The CDR3 has 16 amino acids. J lost 4 bases, V lost 0 bases, and 3 bases had no gene match. Germline values: CDR1 MNHEY, CDR2 SMNVEV (reference sequence). The CDR3 nucleotides are TGTGCCAGCAGTTTATCAGGGGGCTTTTATAATTCACCCCTCCACTTT. It codes for CASSLSGGFYNSPLHF.

In this sample, this clonotype turned up many times. CDR3 in DNA: TGTGCCAGCAGCTTAAGTCTGGGCCAGACCTACGAGCAGTACTTC. This codes for CASSLSLGQTYEQYF. This chain uses TRBV11-2 with TRBJ2-7; D is unresolved. V lost 2 bases and J lost 2, with 13 bases in between. The CDR3 consists of 15 residues. CDR1 and CDR2 from the germline V gene are SGHAT and FQNNGV.

This clonotype was observed many times. The chain is built from TRBV7-3 and TRBJ1-5; D might be TRBD1 (6 bases). Trimming left V 2 bases short and J 5 bases short, with 13 bases between. The germline V gene has CDR1 SGHTA and CDR2 FQGTGA. This CDR3 region has 15 residues. The CDR3 spells CASSLLGGRDQPQHF. CDR3 sequence (DNA): TGTGCCAGCAGCTTATTGGGGGGCCGGGATCAGCCCCAGCATTTT.

This clonotype was detected ten times or more. The V call is TRBV20-1, the J call TRBJ1-3; 7 bases map to TRBD1. The CDR3 contains 15 residues. V shed 6 bases, J shed 1 base, and the junction held 9 bases outside the gene matches. CDR1 is DFQATT and CDR2 is SNEGSKA in the germline V gene (reference sequence). The CDR3 nucleotides read TGCAGTGCGGGGGAAGACAGGGTGTCTGGAAACACCATATATTTT. It translates to CSAGEDRVSGNTIYF.

This clonotype was seen ten or more times. This chain links TRBV12-3 or TRBV12-4 with TRBJ2-7; D is unclear. Between the trimmed V and J ends, which lost 5 bases and 2 bases, there was a span of 16 bases. CDR3 length equals 15 residues. The CDR3 DNA reads as TGTGCCAGCAGTGCCCTTGTAGGTTACCCCTACGAGCAGTACTTC. Translation gives CASSALVGYPYEQYF.

This clonotype was found many times. This chain connects TRBV2 to TRBJ2-5; tentatively, D is TRBD1 (6 bases). The V end was cut by 2 bases, the J end by 4 bases, with 11 bases between. The CDR3 sequence is 14 residues long. The germline V gene has CDR1 SNHLY and CDR2 FYNNEI. CDR3 DNA sequence: TGTGCCAGCAGTGAAACAACAGGGTTAGAGACCCAGTACTTC. It translates to CASSETTGLETQYF.

This clonotype was recorded many times. This chain joins TRBV4-2 and TRBJ2-7, with 9 nucleotides matching TRBD2. CDR1 is LGHNA and CDR2 is YNFKEQ in the germline V gene. The CDR3 loop spans 17 amino acids. V lost 1 base and J lost 4; bases outside the gene matches: 11. CDR3 in DNA: TGTGCCAGCAGCCAAGGTGTGGCGGGAGGGCCTCTTTACGAGCAGTACTTC. Amino acids: CASSQGVAGGPLYEQYF.

CDR3 bases: TGTGCCAGCAGCTTGAGGCTAGCGAGGGGTCTACCCCCCTCCTACGAGCAGTACTTC. This sequence encodes CASSLRLARGLPPSYEQYF. V usage is TRBV7-2 and J usage is TRBJ2-7; possible D gene TRBD2, 6 bases. This CDR3 has 19 residues. From germline, CDR1 is SGHTA and CDR2 FQGNSA. Trimming cost V 3 bases and J 0 bases, with 24 bases left between them.

This clonotype was found many times. The V and J genes are TRBV6-2 or TRBV6-3 and TRBJ2-5, with D possibly TRBD2 on 5 matching bases. The CDR3 runs 13 residues. Trimming shortened V by 5 bases and J by 5 bases, and 12 bases separated the two germline ends. CDR1 and CDR2 (germline): MNHEY, SVGEGT. CDR3 sequence reads: CASSILARETQYF. CDR3 bases: TGTGCCAGCAGTATTCTAGCTCGGGAGACCCAGTACTTC.

In DNA, the CDR3 is TGTGCCAGCAGCCCCGGGACAGGGTGGAACATTCAGTACTTC. Its protein is CASSPGTGWNIQYF. V gene TRBV7-2 combines with J gene TRBJ2-4, with TRBD1 matching over 9 bases. The V and J ends lost 5 bases and 7 bases, in that order; junction bases with no gene match: 6. The CDR3 covers 14 residues. Germline lookup yields CDR1 SGHTA and CDR2 FQGNSA.

This clonotype has ten or more counts. This chain links TRBV28 with TRBJ1-1; TRBD1 agrees at 7 bases. After removal of 7 bases from V and 11 bases from J, the junction contained 7 bases not matched to a gene. This CDR3 is 11 amino acids long. Per the germline V gene, CDR1 is MDHEN and CDR2 is SYDVKM. CDR3 in amino acids: CASILQGRAFF. Written as DNA, the CDR3 is TGTGCCAGCATCCTACAGGGGCGCGCTTTCTTT.

Written as DNA, the CDR3 is TGCAGCGTAGCGGGAGGAGCCTCCGAGCAGTACTTC. Its protein product is CSVAGGASEQYF. The rearrangement joins TRBV29-1 to TRBJ2-7; 9 bases line up with TRBD2. Germline V gives CDR1 SQVTM, CDR2 ANQGSEA. Trimming removed 6 bases from V and 6 bases from J; junction bases left unmatched: 6. The CDR3 covers 12 residues.

CDR3 nucleotides: TGTGCCAGCTCATCCCCAGGGCGGGGGTCTAATCAGCCCCAGCATTTT. It yields the protein CASSSPGRGSNQPQHF. V gene TRBV28 combines with J gene TRBJ1-5, with a possible D match to TRBD1 (5 bases). V was trimmed by 8 bases and J by 4 bases, leaving 21 bases between them. This CDR3 comprises 16 residues. Germline-derived CDR1 and CDR2 are MDHEN and SYDVKM.